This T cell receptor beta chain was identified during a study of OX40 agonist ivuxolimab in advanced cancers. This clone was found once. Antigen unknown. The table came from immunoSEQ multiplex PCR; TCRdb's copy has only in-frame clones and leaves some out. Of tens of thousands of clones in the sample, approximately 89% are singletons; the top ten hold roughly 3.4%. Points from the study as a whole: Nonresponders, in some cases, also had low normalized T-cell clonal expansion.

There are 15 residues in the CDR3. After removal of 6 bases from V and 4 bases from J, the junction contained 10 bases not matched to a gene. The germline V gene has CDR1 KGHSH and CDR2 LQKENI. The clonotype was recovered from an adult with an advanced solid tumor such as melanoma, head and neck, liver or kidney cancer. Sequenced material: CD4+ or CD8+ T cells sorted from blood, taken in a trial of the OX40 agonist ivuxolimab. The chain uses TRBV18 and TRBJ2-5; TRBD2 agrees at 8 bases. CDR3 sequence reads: CASSPASAGGETQYF. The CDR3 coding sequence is TGTGCCAGCTCTCCGGCTAGCGCGGGGGGAGAGACCCAGTACTTC.